This T cell receptor beta chain derives from a study of vaccination and CD4 T cells after COVID-19. The V end lost 0 bases, the J end lost 6 bases, and 9 bases lay between the germline ends. The CDR3 is made up of 13 amino acids. Germline CDR1 and CDR2: DFQATT and SNEGSKA (reference sequence). Indicated treatment: roughly 11-day PBMC culture with coronavirus spike peptide pools or control peptides (ViraFEST assay). As concerns this clonotype: Its antigen is still unknown.

The Oncomine TCR Beta short-read assay sequenced DNA from cultured CD4+ T cells. MiXCR, run by TCRdb on the PCR reads, gives a single entry per CDR3 protein. Here the sample spans 15,000 or so distinct CDR3 sequences, less than 80% being singletons. The V call is TRBV20-1, the J call TRBJ1-5; D not resolved. The sequencing input was CD4+ T cells from blood, cultured in vitro. The receptor's source is a human donor who had recovered from COVID-19. CDR3 sequence reads: CSAREYKGQPQHF. DNA of the CDR3: TGCAGTGCTAGAGAGTATAAGGGTCAGCCCCAGCATTTT.